A single sample is the source of the 3 T cell receptor beta chains below, sequenced in a study of post-analysis software for immune sequencing data. Overall study findings and caveats: TRBV segments more frequent in patients than in controls numbered a few and included TRBV5-6, TRBV5-1 and TRBV20-1.

Incorporated into the TCR beta cDNA libraries were unique molecular identifiers, which served to reduce PCR and sequencing biases. TCRdb reprocessed the PCR reads via MiXCR and lists one record per CDR3 protein. The sample records about 810,000 distinct CDR3 sequences, 53% being singletons. The antigens for these receptors are not known. Sample: blood. The receptors derive from a girl aged 5 to 17 with multiple sclerosis.

J is TRBJ2-7 and V is TRBV11-2; no firm D call. Per germline, CDR1 SGHAT and CDR2 FQNNGV. The CDR3 is made up of 16 amino acids. Trimming cost V 3 bases and J 4 bases, with 19 bases left between them. The CDR3 region has the DNA TGTGCCAGCAGCTTGAGTCGGCAGGCTTGGCGTTACGAGCAGTACTTC. It translates to CASSLSRQAWRYEQYF.

The sample holds a few counts of this clonotype. The chain couples TRBV4-1 to TRBJ2-3; D is uncertain. The germline gives CDR1 MGHRA, CDR2 YSYEKL. Trimming took off 1 base at V and 0 bases at J, with 11 bases between the two ends. The CDR3 has 16 amino acids. The CDR3 bases are TGCGCCAGCAGCCAAGTTTCGCTATCTAGCACAGATACGCAGTATTTT. Protein: CASSQVSLSSTDTQYF.

The chain combines TRBV14 with TRBJ2-7; weak D call: TRBD1 (6 bases). Trimming stripped 4 bases from V and 0 bases from J, with 19 bases between. This CDR3 has 17 amino acids. The germline CDR1 and CDR2 sequences are SGHDN and FVKESK. For the CDR3, the DNA is TGTGCCAGCAGCCCCCTCCGAGGCAAGGGGGACTCCTACGAGCAGTACTTC. Amino acids: CASSPLRGKGDSYEQYF.